The TCR beta chain described here comes from a study of siplizumab effects on memory and regulatory T cells. Regarding the study as a whole: Alloreactive sequences traceable to unstimulated CD4+ memory cells were significantly reduced by siplizumab.

As for this clone: Its antigen is unidentified.

The assay was immunoSEQ multiplex PCR, and TCRdb's table has in-frame clones only and misses some. The sample carries around 100,000 clones, about 94% recorded once. Source material: non-Treg CD4+ T cells sorted from blood. The TCR sequence derives from a human donor in good health.

The CDR3 here is CASSLRRGLSYEQYF. The CDR3 nucleotides are TGTGCCAGCAGCTTGCGACGGGGGCTATCCTACGAGCAGTACTTC. The gene calls are TRBV5-6 and TRBJ2-7; D tentatively fits TRBD1 or TRBD2 (6 bases each). This CDR3 has 15 amino acids. Trimming took off 1 base at V and 1 base at J, with 12 bases between the two ends. Looked up from germline, CDR1 is SGHDT and CDR2 is YYEEEE.